This TCR beta chain was captured in a study of graft-versus-host responses after intestinal transplantation. Whole-study findings and limits: There were GvH clones found in recipient marrow, and some of them appeared first in ileum or blood.

Points on this clone: Antigen: not known.

The protocol was immunoSEQ multiplex PCR, while the TCRdb copy is restricted to in-frame clones and leaves out a portion. This sample carries 80,000 or so clones, approximately 90% of them seen once, and the ten largest clones take around 0.69%. In germline, CDR1 is SNHLY, CDR2 FYNNEI. Trimming stripped 4 bases from V and 5 bases from J, with 6 bases between. The length of the CDR3 is 11 residues. Sequenced here: PBMCs, sampled 98 days after intestinal transplantation. The TCR originated in a human patient who received an intestinal transplant, so some T cells may come from the graft donor. The rearrangement uses TRBV2 and TRBJ2-7; no clear D gene. CDR3 protein: CASSVINEQYF. The DNA for the CDR3 is TGTGCCAGCAGTGTGATCAACGAGCAGTACTTC.